One sample yielded the 7 T cell receptor beta chains listed below, sequenced in a study of blood T cell repertoires in COVID-19. Clones were read by immunoSEQ multiplex PCR, and TCRdb kept only the in-frame ones, dropping some. The data show about 490,000 clones, roughly 85% seen once. The sequencing sample was made of peripheral blood. The receptors here all came from a human donor in a cohort sampled during active COVID-19.

With respect to this clone: Other DNA sequences within the sample encode an identical CDR3. The chain employs TRBV7-2 and TRBJ1-5; perhaps TRBD1 as D (6 bases). V lost 5 bases and J lost 2, with 10 bases in between. The CDR3 contains 14 residues. Germline V gene sequence: CDR1 SGHTA, CDR2 FQGNSA. The DNA of the CDR3 is TGTGCCAGCAGCCAGAACAGGGGCAATCAGCCCCAGCATTTT. This sequence encodes CASSQNRGNQPQHF.

The rearrangement uses TRBV6-6 and TRBJ2-2, with a tentative D call TRBD1 (6 bases). Per germline, CDR1 MNHNY and CDR2 SVGAGI (reference sequence). The CDR3 has 16 residues. V lost 6 bases and J lost 2, with 16 bases in between. CDR3 sequence: CASSRSGHPNTGELFF. Written as DNA, the CDR3 is TGTGCCAGCAGCCGATCGGGACACCCAAACACCGGGGAGCTGTTTTTT.

The V gene is TRBV5-5, the J gene TRBJ1-6, with D possibly being TRBD1 (6 bases). Germline CDR1 is SGHKS and CDR2 is YYEKEE (reference sequence). There are 15 residues in the CDR3. The germline V and J ends were trimmed by 3 bases and 6 bases, with 13 bases remaining between them. This CDR3 reads CASSWEMGANSPLHF. CDR3 nucleotide sequence: TGTGCCAGCAGCTGGGAGATGGGGGCTAATTCACCCCTCCACTTT.

The CDR3 here is CASSFREGGELFF. Written as DNA, the CDR3 is TGTGCCAGCAGTTTTCGGGAAGGCGGGGAGCTGTTTTTT. This chain connects TRBV12-3 or TRBV12-4 to TRBJ2-2, with TRBD2 as a possible D gene (5 bases). The CDR3 extends over 13 amino acids. V was shortened by 3 bases and J by 7 bases, with 9 bases between the two germline ends.

The genes are TRBV7-9 and TRBJ2-7, with D perhaps matching TRBD2 (6 bases). CDR1 is SEHNR and CDR2 is FQNEAQ in the germline V gene (reference sequence). There are 15 residues in the CDR3. Between the trimmed V and J ends, which lost 5 bases and 2 bases, there was a span of 16 bases. In DNA, the CDR3 is TGTGCCAGCAGCACCACTAGCTCCGATGCCTACGAGCAGTACTTC. It codes for CASSTTSSDAYEQYF.

The chain has TRBV19 and TRBJ2-1; 11 bases map to TRBD2. CDR3 length: 17 residues. V dropped 2 bases and J dropped 6; count of bases not matched to a gene: 9. CDR1 and CDR2 from the germline V gene are LNHDA and SQIVND (reference sequence). This CDR3 is CASSIRAGLAGGNEQFF. CDR3 in DNA: TGTGCCAGTAGTATACGGGCGGGGCTAGCGGGAGGCAATGAGCAGTTCTTC.

This clone showed up just once. This sequence joins TRBV28 and TRBJ2-1, with a weak D call TRBD2 (6 bases). This CDR3 contains 16 residues. V was trimmed by 6 bases and J by 7 bases, leaving 22 bases between them. Germline CDR1 reads MDHEN; CDR2 reads SYDVKM. CDR3 in amino acids: CASSPLLEGGLNEQFF. CDR3 nucleotides: TGTGCCAGCAGCCCCCTTCTAGAGGGAGGTTTGAATGAGCAGTTCTTC.